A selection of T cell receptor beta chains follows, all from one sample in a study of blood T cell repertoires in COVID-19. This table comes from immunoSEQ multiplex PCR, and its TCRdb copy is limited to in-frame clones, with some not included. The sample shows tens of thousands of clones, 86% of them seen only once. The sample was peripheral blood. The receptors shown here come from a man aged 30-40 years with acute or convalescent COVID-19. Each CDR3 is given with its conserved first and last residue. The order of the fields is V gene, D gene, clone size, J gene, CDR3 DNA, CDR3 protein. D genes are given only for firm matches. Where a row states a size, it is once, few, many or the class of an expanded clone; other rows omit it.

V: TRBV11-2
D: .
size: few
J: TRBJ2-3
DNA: TGTGCCAGCAGCGATGACACTAGATTCCGCACAGATACGCAGTATTTT
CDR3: CASSDDTRFRTDTQYF

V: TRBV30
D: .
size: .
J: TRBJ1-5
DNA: TGTGCCTGGAGTCCGGGAGTTGGGCAGCCCCAGCATTTT
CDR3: CAWSPGVGQPQHF

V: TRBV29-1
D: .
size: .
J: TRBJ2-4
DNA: TGCCGGGGGAGTCGATGGCCAGGGGCCAAAAACATTCAGTACTTC
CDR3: CRGSRWPGAKNIQYF

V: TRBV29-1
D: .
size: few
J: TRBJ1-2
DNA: TGCAGCGCCCAGGAAGACTATGGCTACACCTTC
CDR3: CSAQEDYGYTF

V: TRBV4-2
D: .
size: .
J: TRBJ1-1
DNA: TGTGCCAGCAGCCAAAAGGCGGGGAGCGGGAACACTGAAGCTTTCTTT
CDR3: CASSQKAGSGNTEAFF

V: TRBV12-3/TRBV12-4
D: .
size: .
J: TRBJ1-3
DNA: TGTGCCAGCAGCCCTCTTTTCGCCATATATTTT
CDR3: CASSPLFAIYF

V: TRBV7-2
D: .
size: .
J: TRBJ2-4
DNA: TGTGCCAGCAGCCCGGCCGGGACACCCTCGGACATTCAGTACTTC
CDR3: CASSPAGTPSDIQYF

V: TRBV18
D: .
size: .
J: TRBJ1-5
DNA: TGTGCCAGCTCGGCCTTTCGGGGATCAAATCAGCCCCAGCATTTT
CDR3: CASSAFRGSNQPQHF

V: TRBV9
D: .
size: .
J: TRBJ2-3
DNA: TGTGCCAGCAGCGGGACAGCGGGGACAGATACGCAGTATTTT
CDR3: CASSGTAGTDTQYF

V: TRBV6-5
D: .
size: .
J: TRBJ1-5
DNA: TGTGCCAGCAGTAGCCGCGGTGGGCCCCAGCATTTT
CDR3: CASSSRGGPQHF

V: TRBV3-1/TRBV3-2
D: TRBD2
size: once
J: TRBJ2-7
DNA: TGTGCCAGCAGCCAGGCCAGCGGGACTAGCGGGAACTACGAGCAGTACTTC
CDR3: CASSQASGTSGNYEQYF

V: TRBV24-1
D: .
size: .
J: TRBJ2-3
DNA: TGTGCCACCAGTGAGCCGGGCACAGATACGCAGTATTTT
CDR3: CATSEPGTDTQYF

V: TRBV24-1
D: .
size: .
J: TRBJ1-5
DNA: TGTGCCACCGTATTAAGGAGTAGCAAGGAGGGCAGGAATCAGCCCCAGCATTTT
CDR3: CATVLRSSKEGRNQPQHF

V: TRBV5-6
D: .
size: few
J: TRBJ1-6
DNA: TGTGCCAGCAGCTCAGGGGTAACGGCCTATAATTCACCCCTCCACTTT
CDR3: CASSSGVTAYNSPLHF

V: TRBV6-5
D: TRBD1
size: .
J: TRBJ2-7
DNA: TGTGCCAGCAGAACTACAGGGGATTCCTACGAGCAGTACTTC
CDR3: CASRTTGDSYEQYF

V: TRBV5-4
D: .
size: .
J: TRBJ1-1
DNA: TGTGCCAGCAGTTGGGACACGAACACTGAAGCTTTCTTT
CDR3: CASSWDTNTEAFF

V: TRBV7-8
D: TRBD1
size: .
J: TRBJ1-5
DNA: TGTGCCAGCAGCCCCAGCTTAAACGGGGCGACAGGGAATCGGCCCCAGCATTTT
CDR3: CASSPSLNGATGNRPQHF

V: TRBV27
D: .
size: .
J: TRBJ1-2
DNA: TGTGCCAGCAGCCACCTCGGGTCCGGGGGCTACACCTTC
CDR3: CASSHLGSGGYTF

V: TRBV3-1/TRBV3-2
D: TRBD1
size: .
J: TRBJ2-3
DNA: TGTGCCAGCAGTCAACGGGTGACAGGGGTGCCAGATACGCAGTATTTT
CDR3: CASSQRVTGVPDTQYF